This record concerns one TCR beta chain sequence. This clonotype came up many times. Its antigen remains undetermined. No base-level quality is on record; no much larger clone is a single base apart. Stable Graves' hyperthyroidism was defined as the absence of progression to ophthalmopathy over 18 months of follow-up. The hyperthyroidism patients were between 18 and 65 years old and newly diagnosed, with a disease duration of less than 2 months. The study excluded patients with uncontrolled infections, other autoimmune diseases, pregnancy or lactation. Diagnoses relied on clinical symptoms, serum thyroxine and TRAb, thyroid ultrasound and orbital computed tomography. Ficoll-Paque density gradient centrifugation was used to isolate PBMCs from around 10 ml of fresh peripheral blood. Total RNA was extracted using Trizol reagent, and RNA quality was assessed on an Agilent 2100 Bioanalyzer. These data belong to a study of T cells in Graves' hyperthyroidism and ophthalmopathy (dated by TCRdb to the late 2010s). Regarding the research as a whole: Peripheral blood was collected at initial diagnosis, before any treatment. TCR V-J signatures able to tell the groups apart were searched for in a discovery cohort of some 97 patients, of whom roughly 42 had Graves' ophthalmopathy and 57 had stable Graves' hyperthyroidism. An independent validation cohort of under 20 hyperthyroidism patients and roughly 16 patients who later progressed to ophthalmopathy tested prospective prediction of ophthalmopathy. Following sampling, methimazole starting at 30 mg daily was given to hyperthyroidism patients, and high-dose intravenous methylprednisolone was given to ophthalmopathy patients. The 85 to 100 discovery patients were randomly split 7:3 into training and test sets. In addition, the study compared T-cell repertoires in thyroid tissue and in blood from about 6 Graves' hyperthyroidism patients. The paper describes TCR Vbeta CDR3 sequencing of around 130 peripheral blood samples, made up of under 50 ophthalmopathy patients, 70 to 75 hyperthyroidism patients and roughly 17 progressor patients.

The TCR beta CDR3 regions were amplified from RNA transcripts. The TCR CDR3 was subjected to a first round of RT-PCR using the HTBI primer set and the Qiagen OneStep RT-PCR kit. Libraries were constructed in a second round of multiplex PCR, after which size selection and purification were carried out. The libraries were sequenced on an Illumina HiSeq2000 using paired-end 100 bp reads. The paper's processing steps were these. Raw data were processed with SOAPnuke, discarding reads with adapters, uncalled bases, mean Phred below 15, or no exact constant-primer or identifier match. COPE v1.2.5 was used to merge the high-quality paired reads, and each unique nucleotide sequence was defined as a clonotype. Clonotypes were aligned to IMGT TRBV, TRBD and TRBJ reference segments using MiTCR v1.1. The analysis was restricted to V-J combinations with a frequency above 0.0001, which together covered roughly 99% of the repertoires. A TCS score was defined as the ratio between F50 (clonal expansion) and ExV (chaos), using BLOSUM62-based TCRdist between CDR3 peptides within each V-J. Welch's t-statistics and random forest reduced roughly 530 V-J features to 10 to 15, which were used in a naive Bayes classifier (R e1071). Starting from the raw public reads, TCRdb applied fastp trimming at Q25, assembled clones with MiXCR and retained in-frame beta chains. A single entry per CDR3 protein holds the most common genes and DNA from its merged rows. These V and J calls are TCRdb output, not the study's own analysis. The sample has approximately 590,000 distinct CDR3 sequences on record, around a sixth of them singletons. Around 7.8% of the sample rests with the top ten.

From the cysteine through the phenylalanine, the CDR3 covers 15 amino acids. The retained sequence is limited to the CDR3, 45 bases, with the frame set at the first base. The germline V gene (reference sequence) yields SEHNR for CDR1 and FQNEAQ for CDR2. The germline V end is reduced by 5 bases and the J end by 5 bases; junction bases left unmatched: 10. What the authors observed across the whole study: Blood samples also contained most of the expanded thyroid clonotypes (frequency above 0.001), which suggests that blood repertoires may reflect thyroid immune responses. No statistical method was used to set the sample size in advance, and investigators knew the group allocation. During validation, the model predicted progression to ophthalmopathy a median of approximately 6.5 months ahead of onset, with roughly 65% sensitivity and more than 72% specificity. In cross-validation, a model built on a 13 V-J signature told ophthalmopathy apart from stable hyperthyroidism with over 85% sensitivity and 81% to 82% specificity, and in testing the same model reached 80%/75%.

Sequencing used blood. This receptor was obtained from a woman younger than 45 with Graves' hyperthyroidism. This sequence uses TRBV7-9 and TRBJ2-3, and 7 bases in between align with TRBD2. The DNA is TGTGCCAGCAGCCCGGACGGGGGGAGCGGAGATACGCAGTATTTT. It is translated as CASSPDGGSGDTQYF.